One sample yielded the 9 T cell receptor beta chains listed below, sequenced in a study of shared clonotypes between healthy human individuals. Method: immunoSEQ multiplex PCR; TCRdb's copy keeps in-frame clones and lacks some. Of approximately 700,000 clones in the sample, around 78% were seen once. The source material was memory CD4+ T cells sorted from blood. Subset given: CD45RA-negative fraction. The origin of the receptors is a woman aged 30 to 39 in good health.

Details on this clone: Additional DNA sequences in this sample encode the identical CDR3. The chain couples TRBV2 to TRBJ2-1; possibly TRBD2 for D (7 bases). From germline, CDR1 is SNHLY and CDR2 FYNNEI. CDR3 size: 14 residues. The V and J ends lost 9 bases and 4 bases respectively, with 16 bases between them. The CDR3 nucleotides read TGTGCCAGTACAGGGCTAGCGGCATACAATGAGCAGTTCTTC. This codes for CASTGLAAYNEQFF.

Of note for this clone: This is likely an artifact of a read error, given a far larger clone one base away. This chain links TRBV5-6 with TRBJ1-2; unclear D gene. V lost 4 bases to trimming and J lost 4 bases, with 8 bases between them. Germline V gene lookup returns CDR1 SGHDT and CDR2 YYEEEE. This CDR3 is 12 amino acids long. DNA of the CDR3: TGTGCCAGCAGCCCGGACGGCTATGGCTACACCTTC. Protein sequence: CASSPDGYGYTF.

The rearrangement uses TRBV5-4 and TRBJ2-5; 10 bases match TRBD2. The CDR3 runs to 15 residues. With V trimmed by 4 bases and J by 4 bases, 7 bases remained unmatched. CDR1 and CDR2 (germline): SGHNT, YYREEE (reference sequence). The CDR3 is CASSLLAGTGETQYF. CDR3 in DNA: TGTGCCAGCAGCCTACTAGCGGGAACGGGAGAGACCCAGTACTTC.

CDR3 sequence: CASSRDRGNTEAFF. The CDR3 nucleotides are TGTGCCAGTAGTCGGGACAGGGGAAACACTGAAGCTTTCTTT. V is TRBV19 and J is TRBJ1-1; 10 bases map to TRBD1. V lost 5 bases to trimming and J lost 2 bases; unmatched junction nucleotides: 2. The CDR3 extends over 14 amino acids. The germline gives CDR1 LNHDA, CDR2 SQIVND (reference sequence).

The J gene is TRBJ2-1, the V gene TRBV4-1; D possibly matches TRBD1 or TRBD2 (5 bases each). The CDR3 is 17 amino acids. The V end was cut by 7 bases, the J end by 0 bases, with 19 bases between. Germline V lookup: CDR1 MGHRA, CDR2 YSYEKL. CDR3 region: CASTTRGSVLSYNEQFF. The CDR3 nucleotides are TGCGCCAGCACCACGAGGGGCTCGGTACTCTCCTACAATGAGCAGTTCTTC.

The chain has TRBV29-1 and TRBJ2-1; 9 bases match TRBD2. V shed 1 base, J shed 7 bases, and the junction held 11 bases outside the gene matches. This CDR3 spans 16 amino acids. From germline, CDR1 is SQVTM and CDR2 ANQGSEA. The CDR3 is CSVEGAGGTPRNEQFF. CDR3 nucleotides: TGCAGCGTTGAAGGAGCGGGAGGTACCCCGCGGAATGAGCAGTTCTTC.

This clone turned up a few times. CDR3 residues: CASSVEGRGGYNEQFF. The CDR3 nucleotides are TGTGCCAGCAGCGTAGAAGGTAGGGGTGGGTACAATGAGCAGTTCTTC. The chain couples TRBV9 to TRBJ2-1, with TRBD1 as a possible D gene (5 bases). Trimming removed 0 bases at V and 4 bases at J, with 14 bases between. This CDR3 has 16 residues. From germline, CDR1 is SGDLS and CDR2 YYNGEE. The full variable domain, rest sourced from reference TRBV9 and TRBJ2-1, is DSGVTQTPKHLITATGQRVTLRCSPRSGDLSVYWYQQSLDQGLQFLIQYYNGEERAKGNILERFSAQQFPDLHSELNLSSLELGDSALYFCASSVEGRGGYNEQFFGPGTRLTVL.

The V gene is TRBV5-1, the J gene TRBJ1-1, with D uncertain. Trimming shortened V by 5 bases and J by 1 base, and 9 bases separated the two germline ends. Germline CDR1 reads SGHRS; CDR2 reads YFSETQ. This CDR3 has 13 amino acids. The CDR3 sequence is CASRDDGNTEAFF. CDR3 DNA: TGCGCCAGCAGGGACGACGGGAACACTGAAGCTTTCTTT.

The chain links TRBV12-5 to TRBJ2-1; 7 bases are a match to TRBD1. Germline trimming cut 5 bases from V and 5 bases from J; bases unmatched to any gene: 3. The CDR3 length is 13 residues. Germline CDR1 LGHNT, CDR2 FRNRAP. The CDR3 spells CASGPDRNNEQFF. The CDR3 bases are TGTGCTAGTGGTCCGGACAGGAACAATGAGCAGTTCTTC.